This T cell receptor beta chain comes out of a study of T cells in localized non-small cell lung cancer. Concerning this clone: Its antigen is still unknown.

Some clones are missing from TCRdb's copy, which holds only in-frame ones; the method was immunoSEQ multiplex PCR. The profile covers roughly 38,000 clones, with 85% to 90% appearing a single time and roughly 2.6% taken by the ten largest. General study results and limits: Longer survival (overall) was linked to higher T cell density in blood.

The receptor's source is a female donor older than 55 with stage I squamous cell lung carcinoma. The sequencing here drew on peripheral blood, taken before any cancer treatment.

CDR3 loop: CASSISGGYGYTF. The CDR3 DNA reads as TGTGCCAGTAGTATCAGTGGCGGCTATGGCTACACCTTC. This chain connects TRBV19 to TRBJ1-2; D not resolved. V lost 3 bases to trimming and J lost 4 bases, with 9 bases between them. The CDR3 sequence is 13 residues long. Germline V CDR1 and CDR2: LNHDA, SQIVND (reference sequence).